This T cell receptor beta chain was retrieved from a study of blood T cell repertoires in COVID-19 (dated by TCRdb to 2020 to 2021). As for the study more broadly: Samples covering the acute and convalescent phases of COVID-19 were provided by collaborators in the United States, Italy and Spain. The material from the prospective study consisted of cDNA or gDNA derived from T cells, B-cell-depleted T cells, or PBMCs. The dataset comprised deeply sampled blood TCRbeta repertoires from subjects exposed to, actively infected with, or recovered from COVID-19. The repertoires were released in a freely available public database intended as a resource for research on the immune response to SARS-CoV-2. Samples were obtained from the ongoing ImmuneRACE study (first 160 participants) and from roughly 1,300 subjects provided by 6 global collaborators. The sample metadata nearly always contained a de-identified subject ID, COVID-19 status, age in years and sex. Where HLA class I and class II types were available, the types were taken from metadata supplied by the sample provider, not from assay-based typing. The investigation overall reported the following: How much clinical and demographic metadata was included differed by source and by participant, and the metadata was provided uncurated.

TCRbeta CDR3 regions were amplified from genomic DNA using the immunoSEQ Assay, a bias-controlled multiplex PCR. The authors' pipeline ran thus. The number of nucleated cells in each sample was estimated by amplification of reference gene primers within the assay. To quantify the absolute abundance of each unique TCRbeta CDR3 rearrangement, sequence reads were collapsed and filtered. For each sample, productive Simpson clonality was calculated as the square root of Simpson's diversity index across productive rearrangements. What TCRdb holds here is the immuneACCESS table cut down to in-frame rearrangements. Part of the clones is not present; checked against another copy, under half of the missing clones reflect an unresolved V gene, and the others are unexplained. V and J calls and clone size are given by that table; D and trimming were obtained from the DNA. The sample table holds approximately 110,000 clones, of which around nine tenths were seen once. Of the sample, about 1.9% is held by the ten largest clones.

A distance of 10 bases separates the germline ends of V and J, which lose 0 bases and 7 bases respectively. From the cysteine up to the phenylalanine, the CDR3 has a length of 13 residues. The entry retains the CDR3 DNA only, 39 bases that are in frame from base 1. From a lookup of the germline V gene, CDR1 and CDR2 are SGHTA and FQGNSA. A remark on this clone: Its antigen is still unknown. Base quality data are lacking; no much larger clone is found one base away.

One collaborating source in Seattle enrolled patients while the patients were actively infected and followed the patients over time throughout the course of disease. The collaborating institutions used their own protocols to collect whole blood in K2EDTA tubes. For TCRbeta analysis, collaborators shipped samples as frozen whole blood, isolated PBMCs, or DNA extracted from either of those sample types. Recombination connected TRBV7-2 to TRBJ2-7, with TRBD2 as a weak D call on 6 bases. The sample comprised peripheral blood. This receptor was obtained from a man aged 50-60 years with COVID-19, enrolled during active disease. The sequenced DNA is TGTGCCAGCAGCTTAGCGGGAGGAGGGGAGCAGTACTTC. It is translated as CASSLAGGGEQYF.